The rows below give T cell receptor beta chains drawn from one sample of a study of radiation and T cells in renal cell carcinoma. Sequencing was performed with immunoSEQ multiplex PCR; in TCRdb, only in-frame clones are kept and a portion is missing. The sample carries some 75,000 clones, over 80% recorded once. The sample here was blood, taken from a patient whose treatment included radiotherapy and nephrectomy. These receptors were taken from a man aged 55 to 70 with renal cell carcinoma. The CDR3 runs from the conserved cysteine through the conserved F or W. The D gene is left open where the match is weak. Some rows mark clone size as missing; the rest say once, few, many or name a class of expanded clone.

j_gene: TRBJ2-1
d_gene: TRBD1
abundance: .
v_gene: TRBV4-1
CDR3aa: CASSARQGSYNEQFF
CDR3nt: TGCGCCAGCAGCGCGCGACAGGGGTCCTACAATGAGCAGTTCTTC

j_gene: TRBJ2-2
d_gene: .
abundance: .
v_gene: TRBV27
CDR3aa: CASSTYGRGAGTGELFF
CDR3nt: TGTGCCAGCAGCACATACGGGCGGGGAGCGGGCACCGGGGAGCTGTTTTTT

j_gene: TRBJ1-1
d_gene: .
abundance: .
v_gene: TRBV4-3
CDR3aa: CASSQSGLLNTEAFF
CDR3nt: TGCGCCAGCAGCCAATCGGGACTCCTGAACACTGAAGCTTTCTTT

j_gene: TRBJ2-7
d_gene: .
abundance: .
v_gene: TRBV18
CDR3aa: CASSPAALYEQYF
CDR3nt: TGTGCCAGCTCACCTGCGGCTCTATACGAGCAGTACTTC

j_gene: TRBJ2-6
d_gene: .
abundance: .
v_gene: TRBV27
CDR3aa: CASSLAGANVLTF
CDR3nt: TGTGCCAGCAGTTTAGCCGGGGCCAACGTCCTGACTTTC

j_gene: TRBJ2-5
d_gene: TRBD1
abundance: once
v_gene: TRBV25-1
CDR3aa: CASSPRQGTETQYF
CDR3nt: TGTGCCAGCAGCCCACGACAGGGGACGGAGACCCAGTACTTC

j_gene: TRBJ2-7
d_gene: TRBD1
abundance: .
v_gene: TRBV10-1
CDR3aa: CASSESRGQGANEQYF
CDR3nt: TGCGCCAGCAGTGAGTCGCGGGGACAGGGGGCGAACGAGCAGTACTTC

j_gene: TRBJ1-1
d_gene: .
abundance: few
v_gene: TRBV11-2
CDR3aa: CASSMAGWGRNTEAFF
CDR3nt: TGTGCCAGCAGCATGGCTGGGTGGGGCCGGAACACTGAAGCTTTCTTT

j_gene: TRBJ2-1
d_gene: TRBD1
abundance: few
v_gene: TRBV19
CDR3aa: CASSMKNPWDRSSYNEQFF
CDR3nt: TGTGCCAGTAGTATGAAAAACCCCTGGGACAGAAGCTCCTACAATGAGCAGTTCTTC

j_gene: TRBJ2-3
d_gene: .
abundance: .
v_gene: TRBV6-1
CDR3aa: CASSEQRSTDTQYF
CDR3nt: TGTGCCAGCAGTGAACAGCGTAGCACAGATACGCAGTATTTT

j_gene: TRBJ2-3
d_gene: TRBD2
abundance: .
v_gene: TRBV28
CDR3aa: CASSPGTSGRAGTDTQYF
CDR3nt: TGTGCCAGCAGTCCAGGGACTAGCGGGAGGGCCGGCACAGATACGCAGTATTTT

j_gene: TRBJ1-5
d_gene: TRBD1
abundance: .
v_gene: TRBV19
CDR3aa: CASSIGRGHQPQHF
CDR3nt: TGTGCCAGTAGTATCGGTAGGGGGCATCAGCCCCAGCATTTT

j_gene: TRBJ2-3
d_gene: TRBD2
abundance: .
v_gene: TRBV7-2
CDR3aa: CASGLAGVKTDTQYF
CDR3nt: TGTGCCAGCGGCCTAGCGGGAGTAAAGACAGATACGCAGTATTTT

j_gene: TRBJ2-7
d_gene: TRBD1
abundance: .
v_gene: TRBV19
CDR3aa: CASARRGTGGEQYF
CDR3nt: TGTGCCAGTGCACGGCGGGGGACAGGGGGCGAGCAGTACTTC

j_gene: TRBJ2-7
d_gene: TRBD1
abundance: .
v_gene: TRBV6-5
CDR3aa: CASSPGTGGSYEQYF
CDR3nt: TGTGCCAGCAGCCCCGGGACAGGGGGGTCCTACGAGCAGTACTTC

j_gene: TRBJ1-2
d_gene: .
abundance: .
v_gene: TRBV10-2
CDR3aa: CASSAQGDYGYTF
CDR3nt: TGCGCCAGCAGTGCCCAGGGAGACTATGGCTACACCTTC

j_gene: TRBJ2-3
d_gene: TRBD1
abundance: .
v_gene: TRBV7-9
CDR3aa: CASSLGQGRTDTQYF
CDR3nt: TGTGCCAGCAGCTTAGGACAGGGGCGCACAGATACGCAGTATTTT

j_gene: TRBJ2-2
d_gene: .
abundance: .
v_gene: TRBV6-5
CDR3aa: CASSYLWGENTGELFF
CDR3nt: TGTGCCAGCAGTTACCTCTGGGGTGAGAACACCGGGGAGCTGTTTTTT